The 4 T cell receptor beta chains presented below share a single source sample, sequenced in a study of blood T cell repertoires in COVID-19. Clones were read by immunoSEQ multiplex PCR, and TCRdb kept only the in-frame ones, dropping some. This table has fewer than 450,000 clones, more than 70% appearing once. Sequenced: PBMCs or T cells enriched from blood (not recorded which). Source of these receptors: a woman between 18 and 29 years old who had recovered from COVID-19.

This chain joins TRBV5-1 and TRBJ2-7; TRBD2 matches at 7 bases. Germline lookup yields CDR1 SGHRS and CDR2 YFSETQ. The CDR3 totals 16 residues. Trimming took 3 bases from V and 7 from J; bases not matched to a gene: 16. CDR3 amino acids: CASSSVAGLTPREQYF. The CDR3, as DNA: TGCGCCAGCAGCTCCGTAGCGGGCCTAACCCCGAGGGAGCAGTACTTC.

The chain uses TRBV7-2 and TRBJ1-1, with D maybe TRBD1 (5 bases). The CDR3 length is 17 residues. The germline V and J ends were trimmed by 6 bases and 1 base, with 21 bases remaining between them. CDR1 is SGHTA and CDR2 is FQGNSA in the germline V gene. The CDR3 sequence: CASSPNRILTGNTEAFF. CDR3 DNA sequence: TGTGCCAGCAGTCCCAACAGGATTCTCACGGGGAACACTGAAGCTTTCTTT. Combining the CDR3 with reference TRBV7-2 and TRBJ1-1 gives the whole variable domain GAGVSQSPSNKVTEKGKDVELRCDPISGHTALYWYRQSLGQGLEFLIYFQGNSAPDKSGLPSDRFSAERTGGSVSTLTIQRTQQEDSAVYLCASSPNRILTGNTEAFFGQGTRLTVV.

This clone was found once. The chain joins TRBV6-2 or TRBV6-3 to TRBJ2-5; the D gene is possibly TRBD2 (6 bases). CDR3 length: 16 residues. Between the trimmed V and J ends, which lost 5 bases and 5 bases, there was a span of 21 bases. Germline lookup yields CDR1 MNHEY and CDR2 SVGEGT. The CDR3 reads CASSTLGAGTRETQYF. In DNA form, the CDR3 reads TGTGCCAGCAGTACCCTTGGGGCGGGGACCCGGGAGACCCAGTACTTC.

The genes are TRBV4-2 and TRBJ2-1; TRBD2 aligns across 7 bases. Per germline, CDR1 LGHNA and CDR2 YNFKEQ. V was pared by 0 bases and J by 6 bases, with 14 bases of the junction left unmatched. The CDR3 spans 18 residues. This CDR3 reads CASSQDGGVVKLVNEQFF. The CDR3 DNA sequence: TGTGCCAGCAGCCAAGATGGGGGGGTGGTAAAATTGGTCAATGAGCAGTTCTTC.